Listed below are T cell receptor beta chains from one sample, sequenced in a study of OX40 agonist ivuxolimab in advanced cancers. TCRdb's table, derived via immunoSEQ multiplex PCR, lists solely in-frame clones and lacks some. The table lists fewer than 55,000 clones, 81% of them singletons. The sample consisted of CD4+ or CD8+ T cells sorted from blood, taken in a trial of the OX40 agonist ivuxolimab. Receptors were obtained from an adult with an advanced solid tumor such as melanoma, head and neck, liver or kidney cancer. CDR3s include the opening cysteine and the closing phenylalanine or tryptophan.

>TRBJ1-5|TRBV5-1
CASSEGEPGQPQHF
>TRBJ1-2|TRBV4-1
CASSEIQGYGYTF
>TRBJ2-5|TRBV6-1
CASSLPQETQYF
>TRBJ2-1|TRBV14
CASSQAVLAGANEQFF
>TRBJ2-1|TRBV9
CASSSGTSGIHEQFF
>TRBJ2-3|TRBV28
CASLRSRAGGDTQYF
>TRBJ2-5|TRBV7-9
CASSPARGAGLETQYF
>TRBJ1-6|TRBV27
CASSLQGSYNSPLHF
>TRBJ2-7|TRBV27
CASSLGAGSYEQYF
>TRBJ1-5|TRBV27
CASSPLGDRGAVFFQPQHF
>TRBJ2-7|TRBV6-6
CASSYLRGNSYEQYF
>TRBJ1-1|TRBV28
CASSFVQGMNTEAFF
>TRBJ1-4|TRBV27
CASSLFQGEKLFF
>TRBJ2-7|TRBV27
CASSPSGTSGYEQYF
>TRBJ1-5|TRBV27
CASSPDSGNQPQHF
>TRBJ2-1|TRBV4-1
CASSQTPGTGTYNEQFF
>TRBJ2-3|TRBV30
CAWSGPTQYF